The 3 T cell receptor beta chains below were found in one sample sequenced in a study of T cells in Graves' hyperthyroidism and ophthalmopathy. The CDR3 regions of TCR beta were amplified from RNA transcripts. The TCR CDR3 was amplified in a first-round RT-PCR using the HTBI primer set. MiXCR, applied by TCRdb to the multiplex PCR reads, yields one record per CDR3 protein. The table lists hundreds of thousands of distinct CDR3 sequences, about 15% of them singletons. Material: blood. The receptors were sampled from a woman aged 18-29 years with Graves' ophthalmopathy.

This clonotype was observed at least ten times. This rearrangement joins TRBV20-1 to TRBJ2-5; perhaps TRBD2 as D (5 bases). V lost 3 bases and J lost 1, with 15 bases in between. CDR3 size: 15 residues. Germline CDR1 reads DFQATT; CDR2 reads SNEGSKA (reference sequence). CDR3 sequence: CSASRRRTLQETQYF. For the CDR3, the DNA is TGCAGTGCTAGCCGACGGCGGACTCTCCAAGAGACCCAGTACTTC.

The chain uses TRBV27 and TRBJ2-7, with D tentatively TRBD1 (6 bases). This CDR3 comprises 12 residues. CDR1 and CDR2 (germline): MNHEY, SMNVEV (reference sequence). V was pared by 7 bases and J by 1 base, with 8 bases between. The CDR3 here is CASTTGSYEQYF. DNA of the CDR3: TGTGCCAGCACGACAGGATCCTACGAGCAGTACTTC.

The chain couples TRBV7-2 to TRBJ1-2; 9 nucleotides align to TRBD1. The length of the CDR3 is 14 residues. After removal of 5 bases from V and 6 bases from J, the junction contained 7 bases not matched to a gene. Germline V gene data show CDR1 as SGHTA and CDR2 as FQGNSA. The CDR3 DNA is TGTGCCAGCAGCCTCACAGGGGGCGATGATGGCTACACCTTC. It specifies CASSLTGGDDGYTF.